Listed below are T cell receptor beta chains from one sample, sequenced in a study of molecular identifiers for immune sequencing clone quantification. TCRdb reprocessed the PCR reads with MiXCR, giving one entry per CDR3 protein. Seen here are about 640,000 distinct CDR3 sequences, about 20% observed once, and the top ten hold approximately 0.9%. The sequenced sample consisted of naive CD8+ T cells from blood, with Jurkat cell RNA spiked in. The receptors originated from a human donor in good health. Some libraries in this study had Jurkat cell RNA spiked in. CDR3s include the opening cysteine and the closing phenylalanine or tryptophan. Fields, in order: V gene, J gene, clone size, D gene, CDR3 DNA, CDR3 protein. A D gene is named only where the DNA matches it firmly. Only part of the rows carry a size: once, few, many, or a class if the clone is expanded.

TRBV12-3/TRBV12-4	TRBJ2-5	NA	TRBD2	TGTGCCAGCAGCGCATCTAGCGGACAAGAGACCCAGTACTTC	CASSASSGQETQYF
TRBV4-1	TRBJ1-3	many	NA	TGCGCCAGCAGCCAGATCTCTGGAAACACCATATATTTT	CASSQISGNTIYF
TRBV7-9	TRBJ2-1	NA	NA	TGTGCCAGCAGCTTGGACGCCGACAATGAGCAGTTCTTC	CASSLDADNEQFF
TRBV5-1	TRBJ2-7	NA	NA	TGCGCCAGCAGCCAACAGGGATTTGGCGAGCAGTACTTC	CASSQQGFGEQYF
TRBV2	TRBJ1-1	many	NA	TGTGCCAGCAGTGAAGAGGGGAGGACTGAAGCTTTCTTT	CASSEEGRTEAFF
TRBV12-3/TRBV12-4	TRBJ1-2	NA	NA	TGTGCCAGCAGTTTAGGCACCTATGGCTACACCTTC	CASSLGTYGYTF
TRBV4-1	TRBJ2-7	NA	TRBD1	TGCGCCAGCAGCCATACCGGTGGACAGGCCAGTTTAGACTCCTACGAGCAGTACTTC	CASSHTGGQASLDSYEQYF
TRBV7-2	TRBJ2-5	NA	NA	TGTGCCAGCGGCCAACCTGCCTGGGGGGCGTTTGTAGAGACCCAGTACTTC	CASGQPAWGAFVETQYF
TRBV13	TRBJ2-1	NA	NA	TGTGCCAGCAGCCCGACCTCTGTCTCGGGCAATGAGCAGTTCTTC	CASSPTSVSGNEQFF
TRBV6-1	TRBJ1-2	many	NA	TGTGCCACTAAGAGTTGGGGCTACACCTTC	CATKSWGYTF
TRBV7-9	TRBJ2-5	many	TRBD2	TGTGCCAGCAGCTTAGTCTATTTGGGGGAGGGCCCCCAAGAGACCCAGTACTTC	CASSLVYLGEGPQETQYF
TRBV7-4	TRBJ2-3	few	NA	TGTGTCAGCAGCTTGAAGTTCGGGCGGCCCTCGGCGGATACGCAGTATTTT	CVSSLKFGRPSADTQYF
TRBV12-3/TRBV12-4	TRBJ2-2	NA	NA	TGTGCCAGCAGTTCCCAGGTTGGTCCCGGGGAGCTGTTTTTT	CASSSQVGPGELFF
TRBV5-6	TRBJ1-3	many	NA	TGTGCCAGCATCCTTTGGGGCCTGGGGAAAGTTGGAGACGAAAACACCATATATTTT	CASILWGLGKVGDENTIYF
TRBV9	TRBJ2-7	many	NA	TGTGCCAGCAGCATCCGGGCCACCGACTACGAGCAGTACTTC	CASSIRATDYEQYF
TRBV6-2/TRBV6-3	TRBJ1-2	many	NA	TGTGCCAGCAGTCCCGGGGGCGAGAACTATGGCTACACCTTC	CASSPGGENYGYTF
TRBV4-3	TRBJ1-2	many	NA	TGCGCCAGCAGCCAAGTGGCGCTAGGGACCGAGGAATATGGCTACACCTTC	CASSQVALGTEEYGYTF
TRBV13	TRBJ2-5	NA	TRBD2	TGTGCCAGCAGCATGGGACTAGCCCGTGGGGATGGGACCCAGTACTTC	CASSMGLARGDGTQYF
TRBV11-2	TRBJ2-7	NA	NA	TGTGCCAGCAGCTTCCACGACGGTAACGAGCAGTACTTC	CASSFHDGNEQYF
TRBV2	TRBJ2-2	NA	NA	TGTGCCACAAGGCGAGCCACCGGGGAGCTGTTTTTT	CATRRATGELFF
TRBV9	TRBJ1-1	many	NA	TGTGCCAGCAGCCAACACCGGGGGGGTGAAGCTTTCTTT	CASSQHRGGEAFF
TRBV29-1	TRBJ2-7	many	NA	TGCAGCGTTGGGGGACATCTCTCCTACGAGCAGTACTTC	CSVGGHLSYEQYF
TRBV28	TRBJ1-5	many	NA	TGTGCCAGCAGTTTATTCGGGGTAAGCAATCAGCCCCAGCATTTT	CASSLFGVSNQPQHF
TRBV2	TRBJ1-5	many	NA	TGTGCCAGCAGAAAGGACGGAAGAAATAGCAATCAGCCCCAGCATTTT	CASRKDGRNSNQPQHF
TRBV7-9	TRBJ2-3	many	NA	TGTGCCAGCAGCTTAGCAACTACCCGGAGCACAGATACGCAGTATTTT	CASSLATTRSTDTQYF
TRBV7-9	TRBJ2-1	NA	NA	TGTGCCAGCAGCTTAGCGGGAGTATACTACAATGAGCAGTTCTTC	CASSLAGVYYNEQFF
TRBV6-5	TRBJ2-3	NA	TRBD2	TGTGCCAGCGCCTCCGGGACTAGCGGGGATACGCAGTATTTT	CASASGTSGDTQYF
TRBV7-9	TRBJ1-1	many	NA	TGTGCCAGCAGCTTAGGTGGCACCGCTGAAGCTTTCTTT	CASSLGGTAEAFF
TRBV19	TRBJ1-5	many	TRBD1	TGTGCCAGCTTTCCGGGACAGGGATTTCAGCCCCAGCATTTT	CASFPGQGFQPQHF
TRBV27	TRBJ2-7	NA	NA	TGTGCCAGCAGTAAACCGGGACCCTTCTACGAGCAGTACTTC	CASSKPGPFYEQYF
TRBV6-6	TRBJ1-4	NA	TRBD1	TGTGCCAGCAGCCTAGGTTGGGGACAGCTATTGGGGTCAACTAATGAAAAACTGTTTTTT	CASSLGWGQLLGSTNEKLFF
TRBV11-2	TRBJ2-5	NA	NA	TGTGCCAGCAGCTTAGAAGTTACCTGGGTGGAAGGAGGGGAGACCCAGTACTTC	CASSLEVTWVEGGETQYF
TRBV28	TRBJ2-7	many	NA	TGTGCCAGCACCTCACGACGGAGTCCCTACGAGCAGTACTTC	CASTSRRSPYEQYF
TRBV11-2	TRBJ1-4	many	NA	TGTGCCAGCAGCGAACAGCGCTCAACTAATGAAAAACTGTTTTTT	CASSEQRSTNEKLFF
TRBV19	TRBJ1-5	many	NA	TGTGCCAGTAGTATTTTGGCAGGCCTAAGTCAGCCCCAGCATTTT	CASSILAGLSQPQHF
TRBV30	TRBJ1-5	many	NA	TGTGCCTGGAGCGGGGGTAATCTCAATCAGCCCCAGCATTTT	CAWSGGNLNQPQHF
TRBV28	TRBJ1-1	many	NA	TGTGCCAGCAGTTTATTCTCGCGGGCAGAGCGGAACACTGAAGCTTTCTTT	CASSLFSRAERNTEAFF
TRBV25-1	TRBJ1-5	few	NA	TGTGCCAGCAGTGAAACGGGATTGCCCCAGCATTTT	CASSETGLPQHF
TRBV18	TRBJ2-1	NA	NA	TGTGCCAGCACCTCCGAAGGGGCGTTTTACAGTGAGCAGTTCTTC	CASTSEGAFYSEQFF
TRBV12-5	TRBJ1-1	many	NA	TGTGCTAGTGGAACCAGGGGAGCTGAAGCTTTCTTT	CASGTRGAEAFF
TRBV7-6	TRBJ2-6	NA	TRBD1	TGTGCCAGCAGCTTATGGGGACAGGGTACCAGGGCCAACGTCCTGACTTTC	CASSLWGQGTRANVLTF
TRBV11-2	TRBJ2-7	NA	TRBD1	TGTGCCAGCAGCCCATGGGACAGGGGAAATTCCTACGAGCAGTACTTC	CASSPWDRGNSYEQYF
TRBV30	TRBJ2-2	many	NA	TGTGCCTGGACCACTACCGGGGAGCTGTTTTTT	CAWTTTGELFF
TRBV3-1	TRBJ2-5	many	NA	TGTGCCAGCAGCCAAGAGGTGGACCAAGAGACCCAGTACTTC	CASSQEVDQETQYF
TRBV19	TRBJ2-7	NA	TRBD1	TGTGCCAGTAGTCAGACCGGGACAGAATTCTACGAGCAGTACTTC	CASSQTGTEFYEQYF
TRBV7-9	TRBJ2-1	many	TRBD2	TGTGCCAGCATCACCACTAGCGGGGGTTACAATGAGCAGTTCTTC	CASITTSGGYNEQFF
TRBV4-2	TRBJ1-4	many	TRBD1	TGTGCCAGCAGCCAAGACCGACAGGGAAAACTGTTTTTT	CASSQDRQGKLFF
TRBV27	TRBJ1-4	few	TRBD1	TGTGCCAGCAGTCCCTCGACAGGGACTGAAAAACTGTTTTTT	CASSPSTGTEKLFF
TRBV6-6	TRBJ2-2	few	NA	TGTGCCAGCAGTTACTTGGCCCCGAGTAGTGGCGGGGAGCTGTTTTTT	CASSYLAPSSGGELFF
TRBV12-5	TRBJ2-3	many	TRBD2	TGTGCTAGTGGTTTGGTAGATGGGACTATAGATACGCAGTATTTT	CASGLVDGTIDTQYF
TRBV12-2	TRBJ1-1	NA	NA	TGTGCAAGTCGCCCGAAGCGGGCGGGGACATCCATGAACACTGAAGCTTTCTTT	CASRPKRAGTSMNTEAFF
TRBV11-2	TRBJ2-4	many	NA	TGTGCCAGCAGCTTACGAGACCAAGTGGCCAAAAACATTCAGTACTTC	CASSLRDQVAKNIQYF
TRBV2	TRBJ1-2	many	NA	TGTGCCAGCAGTGACCCCAATTTTAACTATGGCTACACCTTC	CASSDPNFNYGYTF
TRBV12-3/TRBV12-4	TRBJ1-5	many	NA	TGTGCCAGCACCCTGGGAGGAAATCAGCCCCAGCATTTT	CASTLGGNQPQHF